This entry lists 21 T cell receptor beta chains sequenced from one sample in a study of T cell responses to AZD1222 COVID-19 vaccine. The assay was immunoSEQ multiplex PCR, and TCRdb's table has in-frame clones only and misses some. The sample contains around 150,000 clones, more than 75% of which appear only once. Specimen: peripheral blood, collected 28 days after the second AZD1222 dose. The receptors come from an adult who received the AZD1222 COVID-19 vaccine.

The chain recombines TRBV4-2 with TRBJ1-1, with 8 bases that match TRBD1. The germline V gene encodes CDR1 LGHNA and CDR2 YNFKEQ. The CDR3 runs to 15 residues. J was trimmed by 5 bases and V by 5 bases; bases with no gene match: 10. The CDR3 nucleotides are TGTGCCAGCAGCACGCCGGACAGGGAGGGTACTGAAGCTTTCTTT. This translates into CASSTPDREGTEAFF.

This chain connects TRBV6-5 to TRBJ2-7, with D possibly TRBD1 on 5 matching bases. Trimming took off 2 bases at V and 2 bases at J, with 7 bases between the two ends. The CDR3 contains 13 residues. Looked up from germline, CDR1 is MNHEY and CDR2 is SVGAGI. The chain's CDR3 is CASSYGAPYEQYF. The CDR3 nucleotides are TGTGCCAGCAGTTACGGGGCCCCCTACGAGCAGTACTTC.

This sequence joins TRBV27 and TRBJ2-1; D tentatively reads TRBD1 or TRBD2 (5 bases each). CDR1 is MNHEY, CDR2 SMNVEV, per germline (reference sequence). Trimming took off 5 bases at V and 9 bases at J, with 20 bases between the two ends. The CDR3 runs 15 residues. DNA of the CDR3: TGTGCCAGCAGTGCAGGGTATATGTTCCGGGGTGAGCAGTTCTTC. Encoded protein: CASSAGYMFRGEQFF.

This CDR3 reads CASSGGVLINSPLHF. The CDR3, as DNA: TGTGCCAGCAGCGGCGGGGTTCTCATTAATTCACCCCTCCACTTT. The V and J genes are TRBV5-6 and TRBJ1-6; D is uncertain. V was trimmed by 4 bases and J by 6 bases, leaving 14 bases between them. Germline lookup yields CDR1 SGHDT and CDR2 YYEEEE. The CDR3 runs 15 residues.

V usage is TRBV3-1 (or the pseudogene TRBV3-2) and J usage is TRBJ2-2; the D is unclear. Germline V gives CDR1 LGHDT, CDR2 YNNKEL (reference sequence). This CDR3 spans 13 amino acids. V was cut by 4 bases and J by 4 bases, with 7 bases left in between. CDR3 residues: CASSPRTTGELFF. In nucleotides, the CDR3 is TGTGCCAGCAGCCCGCGGACCACCGGGGAGCTGTTTTTT.

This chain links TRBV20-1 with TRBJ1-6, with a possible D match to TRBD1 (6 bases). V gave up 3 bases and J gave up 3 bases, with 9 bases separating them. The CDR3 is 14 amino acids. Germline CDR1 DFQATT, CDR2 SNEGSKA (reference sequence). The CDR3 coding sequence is TGCAGTGCTAGTCGGGGGCTCTATAATTCACCCCTCCACTTT. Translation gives CSASRGLYNSPLHF.

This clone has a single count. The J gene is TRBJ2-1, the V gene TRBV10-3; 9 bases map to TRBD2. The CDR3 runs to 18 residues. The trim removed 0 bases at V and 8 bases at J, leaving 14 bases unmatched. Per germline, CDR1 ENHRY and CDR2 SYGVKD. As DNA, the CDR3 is TGTGCCATCAGTGAGTCGATGGTGTCTAGCGGGGCTCACGATGAGCAGTTCTTC. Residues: CAISESMVSSGAHDEQFF.

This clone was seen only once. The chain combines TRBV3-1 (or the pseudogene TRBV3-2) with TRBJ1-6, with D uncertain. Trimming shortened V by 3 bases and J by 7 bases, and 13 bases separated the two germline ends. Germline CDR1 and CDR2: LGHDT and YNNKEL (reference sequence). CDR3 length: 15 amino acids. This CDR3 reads CASSQDRARNSPLHF. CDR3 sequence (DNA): TGTGCCAGCAGCCAGGACCGGGCCAGGAATTCACCCCTCCACTTT.

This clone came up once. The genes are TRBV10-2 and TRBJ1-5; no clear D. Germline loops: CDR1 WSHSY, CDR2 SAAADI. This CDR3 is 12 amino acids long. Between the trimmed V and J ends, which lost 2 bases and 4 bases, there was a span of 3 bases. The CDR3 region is CASSEENQPQHF. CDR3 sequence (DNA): TGCGCCAGCAGTGAGGAGAATCAGCCCCAGCATTTT.

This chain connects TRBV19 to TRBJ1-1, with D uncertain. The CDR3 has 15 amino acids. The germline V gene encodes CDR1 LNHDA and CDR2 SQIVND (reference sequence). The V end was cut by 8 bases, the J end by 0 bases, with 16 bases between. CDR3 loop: CASQLGGRVNTEAFF. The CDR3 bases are TGTGCCAGTCAATTAGGAGGTCGGGTGAACACTGAAGCTTTCTTT.

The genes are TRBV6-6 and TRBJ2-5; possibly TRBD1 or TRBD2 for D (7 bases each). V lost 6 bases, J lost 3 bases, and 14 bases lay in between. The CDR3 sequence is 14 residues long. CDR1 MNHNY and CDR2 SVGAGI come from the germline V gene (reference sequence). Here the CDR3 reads CASSRGGGKETQYF. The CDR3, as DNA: TGTGCCAGCAGCAGGGGGGGTGGAAAAGAGACCCAGTACTTC.

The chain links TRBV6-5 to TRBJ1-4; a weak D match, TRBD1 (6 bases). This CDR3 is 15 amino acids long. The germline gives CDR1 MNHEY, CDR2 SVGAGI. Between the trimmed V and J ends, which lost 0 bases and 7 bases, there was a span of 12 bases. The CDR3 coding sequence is TGTGCCAGCAGTTACTCGACCGGGGGCGTTGAAAAACTGTTTTTT. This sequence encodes CASSYSTGGVEKLFF.

The CDR3 loop reads CASSRTGATYEQYF. The CDR3 DNA reads as TGTGCCAGCAGCCGCACGGGGGCTACCTACGAGCAGTACTTC. V usage is TRBV11-3 and J usage is TRBJ2-7, with D perhaps being TRBD1 or TRBD2 (6 bases each). V was pared by 5 bases and J by 2 bases, with 13 bases between. The CDR3 length is 14 residues. Per germline, CDR1 SGHNT and CDR2 YENEEA.

The CDR3 DNA is TGTGCCAGCAGCCCTCGCATCTTGGACAGCTCCTACAATGAGCAGTTCTTC. The encoded protein is CASSPRILDSSYNEQFF. The V call is TRBV5-4, the J call TRBJ2-1; weak D call: TRBD1 (6 bases). The CDR3 length is 17 residues. V lost 4 bases and J 0 bases, leaving 17 bases between the germline ends. Germline V CDR1 and CDR2: SGHNT, YYREEE (reference sequence).

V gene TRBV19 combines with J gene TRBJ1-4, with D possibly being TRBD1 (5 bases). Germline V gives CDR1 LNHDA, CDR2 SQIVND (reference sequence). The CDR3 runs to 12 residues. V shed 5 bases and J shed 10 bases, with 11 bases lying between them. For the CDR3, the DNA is TGTGCCAGTAGTCACAGGATGGGAAAACTGTTTTTT. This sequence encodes CASSHRMGKLFF.

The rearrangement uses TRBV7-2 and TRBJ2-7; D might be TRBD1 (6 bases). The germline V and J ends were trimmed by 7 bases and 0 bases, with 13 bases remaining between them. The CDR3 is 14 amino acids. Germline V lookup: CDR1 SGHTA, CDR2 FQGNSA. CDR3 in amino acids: CASTEDRNSYEQYF. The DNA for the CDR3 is TGTGCCAGCACCGAAGACAGGAACTCCTACGAGCAGTACTTC.

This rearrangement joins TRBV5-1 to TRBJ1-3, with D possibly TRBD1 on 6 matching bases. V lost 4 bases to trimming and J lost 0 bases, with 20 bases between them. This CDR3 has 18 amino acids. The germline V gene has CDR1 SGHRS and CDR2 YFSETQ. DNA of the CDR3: TGCGCCAGCAGCCCGCTGACAGGTGGACAGAGCTCTGGAAACACCATATATTTT. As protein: CASSPLTGGQSSGNTIYF.

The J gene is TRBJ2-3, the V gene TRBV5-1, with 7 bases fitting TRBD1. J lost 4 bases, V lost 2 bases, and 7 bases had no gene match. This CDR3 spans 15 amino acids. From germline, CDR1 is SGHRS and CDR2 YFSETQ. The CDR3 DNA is TGCGCCAGCAGCTTCAGGGGGATGAGTGCAGATACGCAGTATTTT. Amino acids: CASSFRGMSADTQYF.

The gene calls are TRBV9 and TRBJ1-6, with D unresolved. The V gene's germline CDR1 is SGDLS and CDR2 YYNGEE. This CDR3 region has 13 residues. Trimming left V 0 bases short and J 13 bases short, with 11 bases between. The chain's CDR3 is CASSVGGVNPLHF. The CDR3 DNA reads TGTGCCAGCAGCGTAGGTGGGGTAAATCCCCTCCACTTT.

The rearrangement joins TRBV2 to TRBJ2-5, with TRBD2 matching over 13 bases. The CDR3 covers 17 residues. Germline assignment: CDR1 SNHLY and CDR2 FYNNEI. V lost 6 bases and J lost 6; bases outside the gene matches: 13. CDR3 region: CASRTTKKTSGRKTQYF. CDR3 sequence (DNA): TGTGCCAGCAGAACCACGAAGAAGACTAGCGGGAGGAAGACCCAGTACTTC.

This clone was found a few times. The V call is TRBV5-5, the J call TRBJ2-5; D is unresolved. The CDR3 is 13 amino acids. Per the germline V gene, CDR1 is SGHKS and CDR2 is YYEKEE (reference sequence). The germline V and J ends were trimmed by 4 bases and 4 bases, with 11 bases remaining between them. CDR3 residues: CASSILTVETQYF. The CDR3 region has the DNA TGTGCCAGCAGCATCCTTACGGTAGAGACCCAGTACTTC.